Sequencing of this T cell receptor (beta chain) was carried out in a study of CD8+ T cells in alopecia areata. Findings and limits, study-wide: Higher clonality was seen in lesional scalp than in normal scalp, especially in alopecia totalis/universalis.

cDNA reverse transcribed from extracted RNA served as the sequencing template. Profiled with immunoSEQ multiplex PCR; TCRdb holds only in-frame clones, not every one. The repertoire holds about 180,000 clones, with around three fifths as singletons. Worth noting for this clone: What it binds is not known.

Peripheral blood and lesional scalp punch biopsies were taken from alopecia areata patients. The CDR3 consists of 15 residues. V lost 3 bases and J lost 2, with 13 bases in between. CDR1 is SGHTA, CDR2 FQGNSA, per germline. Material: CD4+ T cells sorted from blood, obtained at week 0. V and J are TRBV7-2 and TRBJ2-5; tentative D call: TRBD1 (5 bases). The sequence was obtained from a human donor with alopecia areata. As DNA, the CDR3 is TGTGCCAGCAGCTTTGGGGCTACTATACAAGAGACCCAGTACTTC. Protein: CASSFGATIQETQYF.